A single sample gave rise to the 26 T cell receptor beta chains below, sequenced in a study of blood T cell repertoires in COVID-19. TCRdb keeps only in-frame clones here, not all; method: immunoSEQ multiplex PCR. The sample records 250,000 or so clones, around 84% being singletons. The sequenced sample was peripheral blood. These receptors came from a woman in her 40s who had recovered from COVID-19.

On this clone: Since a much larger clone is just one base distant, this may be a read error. CDR3 bases: TGTGCCAGCAGCCAGGGGCAGTATGGCTACACCTTC. This encodes CASSQGQYGYTF. The rearrangement uses TRBV11-2 and TRBJ1-2; weak D call: TRBD1 (6 bases). V lost 5 bases and J 5 bases, leaving 9 bases between the germline ends. CDR1 and CDR2 from the germline V gene are SGHAT and FQNNGV. The CDR3 spans 12 residues. The full variable domain, completed using reference TRBV11-2 and TRBJ1-2, is EAGVAQSPRYKIIEKRQSVAFWCNPISGHATLYWYQQILGQGPKLLIQFQNNGVVDDSQLPKDRFSAERLKGVDSTLKIQPAKLEDSAVYLCASSQGQYGYTFGSGTRLTVV.

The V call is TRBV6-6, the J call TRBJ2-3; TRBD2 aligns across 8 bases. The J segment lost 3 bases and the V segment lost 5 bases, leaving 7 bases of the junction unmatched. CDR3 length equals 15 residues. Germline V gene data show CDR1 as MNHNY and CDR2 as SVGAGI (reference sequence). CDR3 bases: TGTGCCAGCAGTGACGGGGGGGCGAAGACAGATACGCAGTATTTT. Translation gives CASSDGGAKTDTQYF.

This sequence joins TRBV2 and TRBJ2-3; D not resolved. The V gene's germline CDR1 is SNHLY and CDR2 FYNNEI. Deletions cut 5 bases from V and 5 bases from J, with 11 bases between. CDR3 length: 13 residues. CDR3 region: CASSLESIDTQYF. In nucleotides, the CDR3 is TGTGCCAGCAGTCTTGAGTCGATAGATACGCAGTATTTT.

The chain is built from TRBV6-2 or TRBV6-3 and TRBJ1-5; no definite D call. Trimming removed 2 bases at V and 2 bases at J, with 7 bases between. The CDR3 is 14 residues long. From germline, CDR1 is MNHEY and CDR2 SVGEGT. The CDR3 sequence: CASSYDVGNQPQHF. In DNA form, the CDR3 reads TGTGCCAGCAGTTACGATGTAGGCAATCAGCCCCAGCATTTT.

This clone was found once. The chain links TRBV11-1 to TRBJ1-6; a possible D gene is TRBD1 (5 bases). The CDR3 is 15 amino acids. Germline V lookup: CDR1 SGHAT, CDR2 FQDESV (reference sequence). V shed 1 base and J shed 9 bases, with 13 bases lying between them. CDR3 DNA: TGTGCCAGCAGCTTAGGAGCAGGGAGGGGTTCACCCCTCCACTTT. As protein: CASSLGAGRGSPLHF.

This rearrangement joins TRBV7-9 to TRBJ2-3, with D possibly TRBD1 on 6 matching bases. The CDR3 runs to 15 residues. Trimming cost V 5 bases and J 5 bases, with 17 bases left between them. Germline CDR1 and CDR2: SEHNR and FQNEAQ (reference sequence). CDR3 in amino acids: CASSRVVAGEDTQYF. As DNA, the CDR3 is TGTGCCAGCAGCAGAGTAGTAGCAGGGGAAGATACGCAGTATTTT.

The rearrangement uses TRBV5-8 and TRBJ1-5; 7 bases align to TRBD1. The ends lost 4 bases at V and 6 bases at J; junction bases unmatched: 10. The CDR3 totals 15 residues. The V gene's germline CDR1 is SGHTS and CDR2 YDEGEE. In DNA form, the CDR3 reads TGTGCCAGCAGCGTGGGACAGTGGACGAGTCAGCCCCAGCATTTT. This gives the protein CASSVGQWTSQPQHF. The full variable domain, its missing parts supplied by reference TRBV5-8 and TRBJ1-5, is EAGVTQSPTHLIKTRGQQATLRCSPISGHTSVYWYQQALGLGLQFLLWYDEGEERNRGNFPPRFSGRQFPNYSSELNVNALELEDSALYLCASSVGQWTSQPQHFGDGTRLSIL.

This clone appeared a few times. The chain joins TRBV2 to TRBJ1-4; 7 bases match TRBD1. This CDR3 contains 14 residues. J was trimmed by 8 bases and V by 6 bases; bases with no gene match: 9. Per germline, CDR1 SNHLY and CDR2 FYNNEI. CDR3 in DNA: TGTGCCAGCAGCGTGGGGACAGTGGACGAAAAACTGTTTTTT. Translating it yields CASSVGTVDEKLFF.

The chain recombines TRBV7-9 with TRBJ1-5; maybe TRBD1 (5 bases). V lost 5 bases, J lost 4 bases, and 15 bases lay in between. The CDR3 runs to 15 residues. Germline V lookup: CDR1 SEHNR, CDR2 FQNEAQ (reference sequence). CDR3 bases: TGTGCCAGCAGCGCCGAAGCAGGGTGGAATCAGCCCCAGCATTTT. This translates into CASSAEAGWNQPQHF.

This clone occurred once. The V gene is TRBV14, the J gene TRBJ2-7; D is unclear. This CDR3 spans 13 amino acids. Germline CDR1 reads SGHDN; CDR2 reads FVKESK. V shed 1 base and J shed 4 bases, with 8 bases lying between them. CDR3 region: CASSQVALYEQYF. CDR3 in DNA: TGTGCCAGCAGCCAAGTAGCTTTGTACGAGCAGTACTTC.

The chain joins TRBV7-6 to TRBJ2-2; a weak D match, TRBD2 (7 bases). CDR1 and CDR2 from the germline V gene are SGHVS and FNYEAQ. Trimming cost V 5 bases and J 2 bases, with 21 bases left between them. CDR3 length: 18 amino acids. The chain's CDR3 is CASSLPRGGGTNTGELFF. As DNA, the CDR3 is TGTGCCAGCAGCCTCCCCCGCGGCGGGGGCACAAACACCGGGGAGCTGTTTTTT.

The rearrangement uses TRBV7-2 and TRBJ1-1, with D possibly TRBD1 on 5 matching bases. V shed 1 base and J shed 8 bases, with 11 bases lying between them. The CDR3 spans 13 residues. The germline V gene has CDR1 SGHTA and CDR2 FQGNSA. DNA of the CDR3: TGTGCCAGCAGCTTAGGTCCGGACAACGAAGCTTTCTTT. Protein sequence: CASSLGPDNEAFF.

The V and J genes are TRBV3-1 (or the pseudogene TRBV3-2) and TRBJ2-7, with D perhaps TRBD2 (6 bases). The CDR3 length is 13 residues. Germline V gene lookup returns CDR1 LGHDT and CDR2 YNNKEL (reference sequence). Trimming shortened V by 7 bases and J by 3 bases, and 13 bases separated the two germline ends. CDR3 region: CASTRAGLYEQYF. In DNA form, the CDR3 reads TGTGCCAGCACCCGCGCGGGGCTCTACGAGCAGTACTTC.

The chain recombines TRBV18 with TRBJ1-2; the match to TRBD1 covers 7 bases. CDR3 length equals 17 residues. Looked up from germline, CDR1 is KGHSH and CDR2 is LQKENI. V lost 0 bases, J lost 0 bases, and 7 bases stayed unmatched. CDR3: CASSPPLGQTPNYGYTF. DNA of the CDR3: TGTGCCAGCTCACCACCGCTGGGACAGACTCCTAACTATGGCTACACCTTC.

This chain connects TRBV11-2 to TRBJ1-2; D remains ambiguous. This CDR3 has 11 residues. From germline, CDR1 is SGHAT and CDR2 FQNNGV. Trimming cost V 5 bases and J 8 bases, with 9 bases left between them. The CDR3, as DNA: TGTGCCAGCAGCGTAGCGGAGGGCTACACCTTC. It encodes CASSVAEGYTF.

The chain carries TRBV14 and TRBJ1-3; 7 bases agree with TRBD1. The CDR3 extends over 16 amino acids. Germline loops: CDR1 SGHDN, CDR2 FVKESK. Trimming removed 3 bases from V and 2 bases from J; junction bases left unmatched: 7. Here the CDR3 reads CASSQRQGFAGNTIYF. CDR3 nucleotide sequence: TGTGCCAGCAGCCAGCGACAGGGTTTCGCTGGAAACACCATATATTTT.

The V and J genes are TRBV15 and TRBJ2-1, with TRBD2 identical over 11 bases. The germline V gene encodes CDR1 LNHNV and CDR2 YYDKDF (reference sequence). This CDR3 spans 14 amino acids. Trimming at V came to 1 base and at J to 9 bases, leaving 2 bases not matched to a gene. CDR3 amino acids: CATSRVGTSGEQFF. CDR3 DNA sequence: TGTGCCACCAGCAGAGTAGGGACTAGCGGTGAGCAGTTCTTC.

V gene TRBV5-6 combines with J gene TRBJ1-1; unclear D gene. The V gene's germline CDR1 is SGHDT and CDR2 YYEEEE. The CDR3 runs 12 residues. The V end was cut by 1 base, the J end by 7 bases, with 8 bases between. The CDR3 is CASSLQAYEAFF. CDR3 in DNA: TGTGCCAGCAGCTTGCAGGCTTATGAAGCTTTCTTT.

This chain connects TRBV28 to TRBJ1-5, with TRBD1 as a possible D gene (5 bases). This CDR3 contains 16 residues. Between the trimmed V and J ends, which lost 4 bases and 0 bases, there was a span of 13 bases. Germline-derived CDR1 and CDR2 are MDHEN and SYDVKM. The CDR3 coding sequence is TGTGCCAGCAGTTATCAGGGTTTCTATAGCAATCAGCCCCAGCATTTT. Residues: CASSYQGFYSNQPQHF. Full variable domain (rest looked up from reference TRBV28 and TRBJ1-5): DVKVTQSSRYLVKRTGEKVFLECVQDMDHENMFWYRQDPGLGLRLIYFSYDVKMKEKGDIPEGYSVSREKKERFSLILESASTNQTSMYLCASSYQGFYSNQPQHFGDGTRLSIL.

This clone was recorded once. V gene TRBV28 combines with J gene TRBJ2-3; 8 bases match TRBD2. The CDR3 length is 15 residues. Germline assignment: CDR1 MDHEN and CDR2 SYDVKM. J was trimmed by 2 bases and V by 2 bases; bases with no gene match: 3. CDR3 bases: TGTGCCAGCAGTTTAGTAGCGGGGCCCACAGATACGCAGTATTTT. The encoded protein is CASSLVAGPTDTQYF.

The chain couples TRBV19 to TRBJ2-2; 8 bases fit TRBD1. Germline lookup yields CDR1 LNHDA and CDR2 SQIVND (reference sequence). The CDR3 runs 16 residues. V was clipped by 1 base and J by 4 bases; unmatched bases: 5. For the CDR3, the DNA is TGTGCCAGTAGTATAGCCCTGACAGGGGTCACCGGGGAGCTGTTTTTT. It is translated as CASSIALTGVTGELFF.

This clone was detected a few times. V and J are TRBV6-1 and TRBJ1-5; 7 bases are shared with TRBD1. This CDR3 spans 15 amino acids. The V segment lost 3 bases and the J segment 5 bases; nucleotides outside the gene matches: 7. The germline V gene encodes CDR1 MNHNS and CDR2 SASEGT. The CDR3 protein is CASSDQGGAYQPQHF. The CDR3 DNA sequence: TGTGCCAGCAGTGACCAAGGGGGCGCCTATCAGCCCCAGCATTTT.

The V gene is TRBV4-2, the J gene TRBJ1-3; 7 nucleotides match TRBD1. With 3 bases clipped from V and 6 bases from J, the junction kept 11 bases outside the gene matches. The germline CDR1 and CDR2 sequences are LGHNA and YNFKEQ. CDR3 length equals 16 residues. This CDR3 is CASSQQEGAIENTIYF. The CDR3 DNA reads TGTGCCAGCAGCCAGCAGGAGGGGGCGATTGAAAACACCATATATTTT.

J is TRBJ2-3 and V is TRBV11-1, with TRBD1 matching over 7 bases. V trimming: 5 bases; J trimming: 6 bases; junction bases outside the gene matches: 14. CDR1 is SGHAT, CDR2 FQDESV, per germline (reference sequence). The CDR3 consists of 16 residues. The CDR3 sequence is CASSIRTGQRGDTQYF. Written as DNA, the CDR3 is TGTGCCAGCAGCATCCGGACAGGACAGCGCGGGGATACGCAGTATTTT.

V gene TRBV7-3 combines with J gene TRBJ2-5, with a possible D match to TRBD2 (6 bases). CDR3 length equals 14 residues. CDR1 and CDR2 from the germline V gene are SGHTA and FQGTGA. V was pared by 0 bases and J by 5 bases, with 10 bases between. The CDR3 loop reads CASSLTGGWETQYF. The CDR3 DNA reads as TGTGCCAGCAGCTTAACGGGAGGATGGGAGACCCAGTACTTC. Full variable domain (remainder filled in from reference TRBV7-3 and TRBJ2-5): GAGVSQTPSNKVTEKGKYVELRCDPISGHTALYWYRQSLGQGPEFLIYFQGTGAADDSGLPNDRFFAVRPEGSVSTLKIQRTERGDSAVYLCASSLTGGWETQYFGPGTRLLVL.

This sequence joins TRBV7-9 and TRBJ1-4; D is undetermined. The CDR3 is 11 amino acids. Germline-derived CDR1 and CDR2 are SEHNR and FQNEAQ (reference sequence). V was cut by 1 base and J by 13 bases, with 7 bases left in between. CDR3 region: CASSLETRLFF. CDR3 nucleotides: TGTGCCAGCAGCTTAGAAACTCGACTGTTTTTT. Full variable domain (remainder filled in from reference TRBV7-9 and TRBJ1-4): DTGVSQNPRHKITKRGQNVTFRCDPISEHNRLYWYRQTLGQGPEFLTYFQNEAQLEKSRLLSDRFSAERPKGSFSTLEIQRTEQGDSAMYLCASSLETRLFFGSGTQLSVL.